This TCR beta chain was sequenced in a study of T-cell memory formation after mild COVID-19 (dated by TCRdb to the early 2020s). Background on the whole study: Most TCR sequence clusters were specific to one of the two donors. Longitudinal TCRalpha and TCRbeta repertoire sequencing tracked T-cell clones expanding and contracting after mild COVID-19 in a couple of donors. The cohort comprised two young, previously healthy adult volunteers, one female and one male.

The full study reports these points: SARS-CoV-2 specificity was not confirmed for the second-wave clones peaking on day 37. Balanced CD4/CD8 phenotypes were observed for clones contracting from day 15 to 85, whereas a bias towards CD4+ was observed for a second wave of clones expanding from day 15 to 37. Some responding clones were detected in pre-infection memory, suggesting pre-existing cross-reactive memory T cells joined the SARS-CoV-2 response. Contracting CD4+ clones appeared mostly in the CM and EM memory subsets, whereas CD8+ clones were enriched in EMRA. The study included only a couple of mild cases, and larger cohorts that include severe cases with pre-infection samples were judged to be necessary.

PBMCs were isolated by Ficoll-Paque density gradient centrifugation. The CDR3 numbers 14 residues from cysteine through phenylalanine. The sequence is cut down to CDR3 DNA, 42 bases in frame from base 1. V is cut by 6 bases and J by 0 bases, and the space between the germline ends is 12 bases. Sequences MNHEY (CDR1) and SMNVEV (CDR2) are obtained from the germline V gene (reference sequence). In its sample, this clonotype was seen a few times. The specificity of this receptor is unknown. Per-nucleotide qualities are absent, and no much larger clonotype sits a single base away. TCRdb shows the sequencer as Illumina NovaSeq 6000. TCRalpha and TCRbeta cDNA libraries were built by 5'RACE with constant-segment primers, adding sample barcodes and unique molecular identifiers. RNA was extracted from every sample with Trizol reagent. Amplification of the libraries took two PCR steps, and the second step added a second sample barcode plus Illumina TruSeq adapters. Sequencing of the libraries was done on an Illumina NovaSeq, producing 2 x 150 bp paired-end reads. The original methods were these. Demultiplexing of reads and collapsing into UMI-guided consensus sequences were performed with migec v1.2.7. Using mixcr v2.1.11, UMI consensuses were aligned to TRA and TRB V and J templates and then assembled into clonotypes. A clonotype was counted as expanded or contracted only when both edgeR and NoisET called the clonotype significant, with the noise models trained on biological replicates. For edgeR calls, the thresholds were a false discovery rate-adjusted p below 0.01 and a log2 fold-change of 1. As an exploratory analysis of dynamics, max-normalized trajectories of the 1000 most abundant clonotypes were examined by PCA with hierarchical clustering. Each responding clone was given a CD4 or CD8 phenotype based on the CD4+ and CD8+ repertoires, which had been sequenced separately. In-frame beta chains were kept once TCRdb had trimmed the public reads at Q25 with fastp and called clones with MiXCR. Rows are combined by CDR3 protein, so each entry shows the most common genes and DNA. These V and J calls are TCRdb output, not the study's own analysis. The sample table records some 330,000 distinct CDR3 sequences; 20% to 25% of these occur just once. The ten most abundant clones make up 12% of the sample.

This receptor was identified in an adult woman who had mild COVID-19 (a few samples of this study predate the infection). The sample titles of this study are shuffled in the database, so cell type and time point are left out; the donor was told from shared clones. Sample: PBMCs or a T cell subset sorted from them (not recorded which). The sequence links TRBV27 to TRBJ2-7; a tentative D match to TRBD1 spans 7 bases. The DNA sequence is given as TGTGCCAGCAGGACAGGGAGGAGCTCCTACGAGCAGTACTTC. It translates to CASRTGRSSYEQYF.